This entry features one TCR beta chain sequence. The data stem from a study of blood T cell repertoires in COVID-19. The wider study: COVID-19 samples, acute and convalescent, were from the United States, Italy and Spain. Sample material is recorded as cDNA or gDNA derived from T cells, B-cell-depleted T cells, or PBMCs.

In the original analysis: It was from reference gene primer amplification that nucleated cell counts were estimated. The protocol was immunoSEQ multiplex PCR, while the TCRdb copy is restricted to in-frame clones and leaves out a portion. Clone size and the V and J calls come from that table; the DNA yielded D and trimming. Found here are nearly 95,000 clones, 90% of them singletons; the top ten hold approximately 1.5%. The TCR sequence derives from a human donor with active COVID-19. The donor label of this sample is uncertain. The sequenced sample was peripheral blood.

CDR3 DNA: TGTGCCAGCAGGGTAGAGAGGCAGGGGAACACCGGGGAGCTGTTTTTT. It specifies CASRVERQGNTGELFF. The chain combines TRBV7-9 with TRBJ2-2, with D perhaps matching TRBD1 (5 bases). CDR1 is SEHNR, CDR2 FQNEAQ, per germline (reference sequence). V was pared by 6 bases and J by 1 base, with 15 bases between. The CDR3 is 16 residues long. The complete variable domain, with remaining parts taken from reference TRBV7-9 and TRBJ2-2, reads DTGVSQNPRHKITKRGQNVTFRCDPISEHNRLYWYRQTLGQGPEFLTYFQNEAQLEKSRLLSDRFSAERPKGSFSTLEIQRTEQGDSAMYLCASRVERQGNTGELFFGEGSRLTVL.